Presented here are 28 T cell receptor beta chains from one specimen sequenced in a study of cytomegalovirus exposure and HLA in healthy donors. The PCR had 60 Vbeta and 13 Jbeta primers. Produced via immunoSEQ multiplex PCR; TCRdb's table is partial and in-frame only. The table lists approximately 190,000 clones, 81% of them singletons. Input material: PBMCs. These TCRs come from a middle-aged man in good health and CMV-seronegative.

Comments on this clone: This same CDR3 is encoded by further DNA sequences in the sample. The rearrangement uses TRBV5-1 and TRBJ2-5, with a possible D match to TRBD1 (6 bases). Germline V lookup: CDR1 SGHRS, CDR2 YFSETQ. The V and J ends lost 2 bases and 3 bases respectively, with 8 bases between them. The CDR3 sequence is 13 residues long. CDR3 loop: CASSLGQKETQYF. The CDR3 DNA follows: TGCGCCAGCAGCTTAGGACAGAAAGAGACCCAGTACTTC.

The genes are TRBV6-5 and TRBJ2-6; weak D call: TRBD2 (5 bases). Germline V gives CDR1 MNHEY, CDR2 SVGAGI. Trimming cost V 4 bases and J 4 bases, with 11 bases left between them. This CDR3 contains 15 residues. The CDR3 sequence: CASSFDGVGANVLTF. The CDR3 bases are TGTGCCAGCAGTTTCGACGGGGTCGGGGCCAACGTCCTGACTTTC.

The V call is TRBV9, the J call TRBJ2-3; a possible D gene is TRBD1 (5 bases). Germline V gives CDR1 SGDLS, CDR2 YYNGEE. The CDR3 sequence is 15 residues long. The V end lost 2 bases, the J end lost 2 bases, and 12 bases lay between the germline ends. The CDR3 nucleotides are TGTGCCAGCAGCGTGGGGCTACCGATCACAGATACGCAGTATTTT. Encoded protein: CASSVGLPITDTQYF. Full variable domain (remainder filled in from reference TRBV9 and TRBJ2-3): DSGVTQTPKHLITATGQRVTLRCSPRSGDLSVYWYQQSLDQGLQFLIQYYNGEERAKGNILERFSAQQFPDLHSELNLSSLELGDSALYFCASSVGLPITDTQYFGPGTRLTVL.

The chain couples TRBV25-1 to TRBJ2-1, with TRBD1 identical over 7 bases. Trimming took 4 bases from V and 10 from J; bases not matched to a gene: 10. Germline CDR1 is MGHDK and CDR2 is SYGVNS. This CDR3 is 14 amino acids long. CDR3 sequence (DNA): TGTGCCAGCAGTGTCTCTTTTGGACAGGCAGAGCAGTTCTTC. Translated: CASSVSFGQAEQFF.

This clone has a handful of counts. V gene TRBV5-6 combines with J gene TRBJ2-5, with D possibly being TRBD1 (5 bases). The CDR3 is 13 residues long. Per germline, CDR1 SGHDT and CDR2 YYEEEE. V was pared by 5 bases and J by 1 base, with 9 bases between. The CDR3 nucleotides read TGTGCCAGCAGTTCAGGGTTCCAAGAGACCCAGTACTTC. Amino acids: CASSSGFQETQYF.

The chain uses TRBV18 and TRBJ2-3; TRBD2 matches 8 bases. Trimming cost V 3 bases and J 2 bases; bases outside gene matches: 10. Germline loops: CDR1 KGHSH, CDR2 LQKENI. This CDR3 spans 17 amino acids. As DNA, the CDR3 is TGTGCCAGCTCACCCGGACTAGCCGGGCAAACCACAGATACGCAGTATTTT. Translated: CASSPGLAGQTTDTQYF.

The chain has TRBV10-3 and TRBJ1-3; D ambiguous. Per the germline V gene, CDR1 is ENHRY and CDR2 is SYGVKD. This CDR3 has 15 residues. V was trimmed by 10 bases and J by 0 bases, leaving 16 bases between them. The CDR3: CATSSFTSSGNTIYF. For the CDR3, the DNA is TGTGCCACCTCTTCGTTTACGAGCTCTGGAAACACCATATATTTT.

V usage is TRBV4-1 and J usage is TRBJ1-6; D uncertain. Trimming cost V 4 bases and J 6 bases, with 7 bases left between them. CDR1 is MGHRA and CDR2 is YSYEKL in the germline V gene. This CDR3 contains 13 residues. The CDR3 sequence: CASSRRGNSPLHF. The CDR3 DNA is TGCGCCAGCAGCCGCCGGGGTAATTCACCCCTCCACTTT.

V and J are TRBV5-4 and TRBJ1-6; 7 bases match TRBD1. Germline CDR1 is SGHNT and CDR2 is YYREEE (reference sequence). CDR3 size: 18 residues. Trimming at V came to 4 bases and at J to 7 bases, leaving 17 bases not matched to a gene. The CDR3 bases are TGTGCCAGCAGCGCGGGGACAGCCGCCGTGGGGTTGAATTCACCCCTCCACTTT. Its translation: CASSAGTAAVGLNSPLHF.

The rearrangement uses TRBV18 and TRBJ1-3, with no clear D. Per the germline V gene, CDR1 is KGHSH and CDR2 is LQKENI. CDR3 length: 18 amino acids. V gave up 5 bases and J gave up 0 bases, with 20 bases separating them. In DNA form, the CDR3 reads TGTGCCAGCTCAACCCTTAGTGCCGGGATCTTCTCTGGAAACACCATATATTTT. Amino acids: CASSTLSAGIFSGNTIYF.

The chain recombines TRBV5-6 with TRBJ1-2, with D possibly matching TRBD1 (5 bases). The CDR3 runs 12 residues. Germline CDR1 reads SGHDT; CDR2 reads YYEEEE. V was pared by 2 bases and J by 8 bases, with 10 bases between. The chain's CDR3 is CASSFTGRGYTF. In DNA, the CDR3 is TGTGCCAGCAGCTTCACAGGACGAGGCTACACCTTC.

This clone was seen a few times. The DNA for the CDR3 is TGTGCCAGCAGCCAAGGCCAGGGGGCCTACAATGAGCAGTTCTTC. It specifies CASSQGQGAYNEQFF. This sequence joins TRBV4-2 and TRBJ2-1; 7 bases agree with TRBD1. Germline V gene lookup returns CDR1 LGHNA and CDR2 YNFKEQ. CDR3 size: 15 residues. Germline trimming cut 1 base from V and 2 bases from J; bases unmatched to any gene: 2.

V is TRBV5-1 and J is TRBJ2-3; 7 bases map to TRBD2. The CDR3 totals 16 residues. Germline V CDR1 and CDR2: SGHRS, YFSETQ. Trimming removed 2 bases from V and 5 bases from J; junction bases left unmatched: 11. Here the CDR3 reads CASSFGATSLKDTQYF. DNA of the CDR3: TGCGCCAGCAGCTTCGGCGCGACTAGCTTGAAAGATACGCAGTATTTT. The full variable domain, with the rest looked up from reference TRBV5-1 and TRBJ2-3, is KAGVTQTPRYLIKTRGQQVTLSCSPISGHRSVSWYQQTPGQGLQFLFEYFSETQRNKGNFPGRFSGRQFSNSRSEMNVSTLELGDSALYLCASSFGATSLKDTQYFGPGTRLTVL.

The rearrangement uses TRBV2 and TRBJ1-1; no clear D gene. V lost 6 bases to trimming and J lost 0 bases, with 11 bases between them. The CDR3 covers 14 residues. Germline CDR1 is SNHLY and CDR2 is FYNNEI. The CDR3 DNA sequence: TGTGCCAGCAGATGGACTGGAATGAACACTGAAGCTTTCTTT. This gives the protein CASRWTGMNTEAFF.

The chain joins TRBV10-3 to TRBJ2-1, with 7 nucleotides matching TRBD1. The length of the CDR3 is 13 residues. The germline CDR1 and CDR2 sequences are ENHRY and SYGVKD. The ends lost 4 bases at V and 7 bases at J; junction bases unmatched: 4. The CDR3 here is CAISAGQRNEQFF. The CDR3 bases are TGTGCCATCAGTGCGGGACAGAGGAATGAGCAGTTCTTC.

The rearrangement uses TRBV5-1 and TRBJ1-2, with TRBD1 matching 7 bases. This CDR3 comprises 15 residues. Germline V gene sequence: CDR1 SGHRS, CDR2 YFSETQ. Trimming cost V 4 bases and J 4 bases; bases outside gene matches: 10. DNA for the CDR3: TGCGCCAGCAGCGTGACAGGGAACGGATTCTATGGCTACACCTTC. Its protein product is CASSVTGNGFYGYTF.

V gene TRBV9 combines with J gene TRBJ2-5, with D possibly being TRBD1 (5 bases). Germline CDR1 SGDLS, CDR2 YYNGEE. This CDR3 is built from 13 residues. Trimming removed 0 bases from V and 3 bases from J, with 6 bases in between. CDR3 residues: CASSVGQKETQYF. The CDR3 DNA reads TGTGCCAGCAGCGTAGGACAGAAAGAGACCCAGTACTTC.

The CDR3 sequence is CASSQSQGIQPQHF. As DNA, the CDR3 is TGCGCCAGCAGCCAAAGCCAGGGGATTCAGCCCCAGCATTTT. This sequence joins TRBV4-1 and TRBJ1-5; possible D gene TRBD1, 6 bases. The germline V and J ends were trimmed by 2 bases and 6 bases, with 11 bases remaining between them. Germline V gene sequence: CDR1 MGHRA, CDR2 YSYEKL. The CDR3 extends over 14 amino acids.

This sequence joins TRBV7-9 and TRBJ2-2; D gene uncertain. The CDR3 length is 11 residues. Trimming removed 5 bases from V and 13 bases from J, with 11 bases in between. The germline V gene encodes CDR1 SEHNR and CDR2 FQNEAQ (reference sequence). CDR3 DNA: TGTGCCAGCAGCCCATCCGGTGGGCTGTTTTTT. Amino acids: CASSPSGGLFF.

The rearrangement links TRBV6-1 to TRBJ1-1, with TRBD1 as a possible D gene (5 bases). The germline V gene encodes CDR1 MNHNS and CDR2 SASEGT. Trimming took off 7 bases at V and 0 bases at J, with 12 bases between the two ends. The CDR3 covers 14 residues. The CDR3 DNA is TGTGCCAGCAAGAGCGGGGGAGTGAACACTGAAGCTTTCTTT. It is translated as CASKSGGVNTEAFF.

The chain couples TRBV4-1 to TRBJ2-3; D uncertain. Germline CDR1 MGHRA, CDR2 YSYEKL. The V gene lost 1 base and the J gene lost 5 bases, with 16 bases spanning the gap. The CDR3 extends over 16 amino acids. The CDR3 reads CASSQAPGPAKDTQYF. Here the CDR3 DNA reads TGCGCCAGCAGCCAAGCTCCAGGCCCTGCCAAAGATACGCAGTATTTT.

The chain has TRBV7-3 and TRBJ2-3, with 7 bases fitting TRBD1. The germline V gene has CDR1 SGHTA and CDR2 FQGTGA. The CDR3 has 15 amino acids. V dropped 5 bases and J dropped 0; count of bases not matched to a gene: 5. CDR3 loop: CASSHRDRSTDTQYF. DNA for the CDR3: TGTGCCAGCAGCCACCGGGACAGAAGCACAGATACGCAGTATTTT.

The chain uses TRBV4-3 and TRBJ1-3; TRBD1 matches 8 bases. Per germline, CDR1 LGHNA and CDR2 YSLEER. This CDR3 comprises 16 residues. The V and J ends lost 0 bases and 4 bases, in that order; junction bases with no gene match: 5. The CDR3 nucleotides read TGCGCCAGCAGCCAAGAACCCAGGGGGCAAGGAAACACCATATATTTT. Translation gives CASSQEPRGQGNTIYF.

The genes are TRBV14 and TRBJ2-7; D might be TRBD1 (6 bases). This CDR3 is 13 amino acids long. The V gene lost 6 bases and the J gene lost 1 base, with 10 bases spanning the gap. The germline V gene has CDR1 SGHDN and CDR2 FVKESK. In nucleotides, the CDR3 is TGTGCCAGCAGGATGACAGGATCCTACGAGCAGTACTTC. It translates to CASRMTGSYEQYF.

The rearrangement uses TRBV29-1 and TRBJ1-2, with 9 bases fitting TRBD1. The CDR3 loop spans 13 amino acids. With 7 bases clipped from V and 4 bases from J, the junction kept 7 bases outside the gene matches. CDR1 and CDR2 from the germline V gene are SQVTM and ANQGSEA. This CDR3 reads CSGAGTGSYGYTF. CDR3 sequence (DNA): TGCAGCGGGGCCGGGACAGGGTCCTATGGCTACACCTTC.

This chain connects TRBV29-1 to TRBJ2-6, with 12 bases lining up with TRBD1. V shed 4 bases, J shed 3 bases, and the junction held 7 bases outside the gene matches. The CDR3 loop spans 17 amino acids. Per germline, CDR1 SQVTM and CDR2 ANQGSEA. The CDR3 reads CSVASGTGGFGANVLTF. The CDR3 DNA is TGCAGCGTTGCTTCCGGGACAGGGGGCTTTGGGGCCAACGTCCTGACTTTC.

This chain connects TRBV5-8 to TRBJ1-5; 7 nucleotides agree with TRBD1. Germline CDR1 reads SGHTS; CDR2 reads YDEGEE. The CDR3 consists of 15 residues. The V and J ends lost 0 bases and 7 bases, in that order; junction bases with no gene match: 7. CDR3 nucleotides: TGTGCCAGCAGCTTGGGAGTACAGGGGTGGCAGCCCCAGCATTTT. Its protein is CASSLGVQGWQPQHF.

The chain carries TRBV27 and TRBJ2-1, with 8 bases that match TRBD2. Trimming cost V 5 bases and J 1 base; bases outside gene matches: 4. CDR1 is MNHEY, CDR2 SMNVEV, per germline (reference sequence). The CDR3 contains 15 residues. DNA of the CDR3: TGTGCCAGCAGTCCCGGGGGGGGATCCTACAATGAGCAGTTCTTC. This encodes CASSPGGGSYNEQFF.